These T cell receptor beta chains were read from a single sample in a study of cytomegalovirus exposure and HLA in healthy donors. The method was immunoSEQ multiplex PCR; TCRdb's version includes in-frame clones alone and lacks a portion of them. This table holds around 220,000 clones, 70% to 80% found once. The sample consisted of PBMCs. All receptors derive from a girl aged 2-10 years in good health and CMV-seronegative. CDR3s include the opening cysteine and the closing phenylalanine or tryptophan. A D gene is named only where the DNA matches it firmly. Clone size is shown for a subset of rows, as once, few, many or a class of expanded clone.

clone size	V gene	D gene	J gene	CDR3 protein	CDR3 DNA
-	TRBV7-9	-	TRBJ1-1	CSSSATDAEAFF	TGTTCCAGCAGCGCTACAGACGCCGAAGCTTTCTTT
-	TRBV7-9	-	TRBJ2-5	CASSAGGLGETQYF	TGTGCCAGCAGCGCCGGGGGTTTAGGAGAGACCCAGTACTTC
few	TRBV6-1	-	TRBJ2-7	CASSESTVYEQYF	TGTGCCAGCAGTGAAAGCACAGTCTACGAGCAGTACTTC
-	TRBV9	-	TRBJ1-1	CASSAGGLGMDQREAFF	TGTGCCAGCAGCGCGGGGGGACTTGGGATGGACCAAAGGGAAGCTTTCTTT
once	TRBV1	-	TRBJ2-1	CTSSPLRSRLAGDYNEQFF	TGCACCAGCAGCCCGCTCCGTAGCAGACTAGCGGGGGATTACAATGAGCAGTTCTTC
-	TRBV9	-	TRBJ1-1	CASSPTTQSTEAFF	TGTGCCAGCAGCCCGACAACTCAGTCCACTGAAGCTTTCTTT
once	TRBV19	-	TRBJ1-2	CASLLHGGYGYTF	TGTGCCAGTCTTTTGCACGGGGGCTATGGCTACACCTTC
-	TRBV2	TRBD1	TRBJ2-7	CASRGIPGQGAYEQYF	TGTGCCAGCAGGGGAATCCCGGGACAGGGGGCCTACGAGCAGTACTTC
once	TRBV5-4	TRBD1	TRBJ1-1	CASSLTGDTEAFF	TGTGCCAGCAGCTTGACAGGGGATACTGAAGCTTTCTTT
once	TRBV27	TRBD2	TRBJ2-7	CASSFPLLAGTCEQYF	TGTGCCAGCAGTTTCCCCTTACTAGCGGGAACTTGCGAGCAGTACTTC
-	TRBV4-2	TRBD2	TRBJ2-7	CASSQDVGAGGPKYF	TGTGCCAGCAGCCAAGATGTCGGAGCGGGGGGTCCAAAGTACTTC
few	TRBV5-1	TRBD1	TRBJ1-1	CASSQTGTGGTEAFF	TGCGCCAGCAGCCAAACGGGGACAGGGGGGACCGAAGCTTTCTTT
-	TRBV5-6	-	TRBJ1-1	CASIQRTGHKNTEAFF	TGTGCCAGCATACAAAGAACGGGACATAAGAACACTGAAGCTTTCTTT
-	TRBV6-1	-	TRBJ1-1	CASSWPSSVTEAFF	TGTGCCAGCAGTTGGCCCTCATCTGTCACTGAAGCTTTCTTT
-	TRBV30	TRBD1	TRBJ1-3	CACRQGAGNTIYF	TGTGCCTGCCGACAGGGGGCTGGAAACACCATATATTTT
-	TRBV19	-	TRBJ2-3	CASSSDGPGGTDTQYF	TGTGCCAGTAGTTCGGACGGACCTGGAGGTACAGATACGCAGTATTTT
-	TRBV19	TRBD1	TRBJ2-2	CASSKPGTGDTGELFF	TGTGCCAGTAGTAAACCCGGGACAGGGGACACCGGGGAGCTGTTTTTT
-	TRBV18	-	TRBJ1-6	CASSPSGQRYNSPLHF	TGTGCCAGCTCACCAAGCGGACAGCGCTATAATTCACCCCTCCACTTT
few	TRBV6-5	TRBD1	TRBJ1-2	CASTPGGNYGYTF	TGTGCCAGCACCCCAGGGGGAAACTATGGCTACACCTTC
-	TRBV27	TRBD1	TRBJ2-1	CASSPHGQGAGGFF	TGTGCCAGCAGTCCCCATGGACAGGGGGCGGGAGGGTTCTTC
-	TRBV2	-	TRBJ1-1	CASSEGRNTEAFF	TGTGCCAGCAGTGAGGGCAGAAACACTGAAGCTTTCTTT
few	TRBV18	-	TRBJ1-2	CASSPRSRDGYTF	TGTGCCAGCTCACCCCGGAGTCGGGATGGCTACACCTTC
-	TRBV2	TRBD1	TRBJ2-7	CASSEVAGGEDEQYF	TGTGCCAGCAGTGAAGTGGCAGGGGGCGAGGACGAGCAGTACTTC
once	TRBV7-9	TRBD2	TRBJ2-5	CASSTGLAGVTIRETQYF	TGTGCCAGCAGCACGGGACTAGCGGGGGTCACCATCCGGGAGACCCAGTACTTC
-	TRBV7-3	TRBD2	TRBJ2-2	CASSLLAGGAGELFF	TGTGCCAGCAGCTTACTAGCGGGGGGTGCCGGGGAGCTGTTTTTT
-	TRBV7-9	TRBD2	TRBJ2-1	CASSDTSGGATSNEQFF	TGTGCCAGCTCGGATACTAGCGGGGGGGCTACTTCGAATGAGCAGTTCTTC
-	TRBV6-5	-	TRBJ2-2	CASSLDGANTGELFF	TGTGCCAGCAGTCTCGACGGAGCGAACACCGGGGAGCTGTTTTTT
-	TRBV4-1	-	TRBJ2-7	CASSQDSYEQYF	TGCGCCAGCAGCCAAGATAGCTACGAGCAGTACTTC
few	TRBV11-2	-	TRBJ1-1	CASSRTGGGKEEAFF	TGTGCCAGCAGCCGAACGGGAGGGGGAAAAGAAGAAGCTTTCTTT
-	TRBV30	-	TRBJ2-1	CAWSVARMSSYNEQFF	TGTGCCTGGAGTGTAGCCAGGATGAGCTCCTACAATGAGCAGTTCTTC
-	TRBV9	TRBD1	TRBJ2-5	CASSDRDRGVDQYF	TGTGCCAGCAGTGACCGGGACAGGGGGGTGGACCAGTACTTC
-	TRBV5-6	-	TRBJ1-2	CASSLAGGGYTF	TGTGCCAGCAGCTTGGCCGGGGGGGGCTACACCTTC
-	TRBV6-5	TRBD1	TRBJ2-7	CASSYSPGTGEQYF	TGTGCCAGCAGTTACTCACCGGGGACAGGGGAGCAGTACTTC
-	TRBV6-5	TRBD2	TRBJ2-3	CASTLGGGTDTQYF	TGTGCCAGCACCCTCGGGGGGGGCACAGATACGCAGTATTTT
-	TRBV5-1	-	TRBJ1-2	CASSLDGYGYTF	TGCGCCAGCAGCTTGGACGGGTATGGCTACACCTTC
-	TRBV7-2	TRBD2	TRBJ2-3	CASSFSGRWTDTQYF	TGTGCCAGCAGCTTCAGCGGGAGATGGACAGATACGCAGTATTTT
-	TRBV19	-	TRBJ1-1	CASSMGGNTEAFF	TGTGCCAGTAGTATGGGGGGGAACACTGAAGCTTTCTTT
-	TRBV5-1	-	TRBJ2-7	CASSLMTVRGSYEQYF	TGCGCCAGCAGCTTGATGACAGTGCGAGGATCCTACGAGCAGTACTTC
-	TRBV19	TRBD1	TRBJ1-5	CASSLRQGQPQHF	TGTGCCAGTAGTCTCCGACAGGGTCAGCCCCAGCATTTT
-	TRBV10-1	TRBD1	TRBJ1-3	CASITSTGDNYGNTIYF	TGCGCCAGCATAACTTCGACAGGGGACAATTATGGAAACACCATATATTTT
-	TRBV18	TRBD1	TRBJ2-1	CASSPLTGGYNEQFF	TGTGCCAGCTCACCCCTGACAGGGGGATACAATGAGCAGTTCTTC
-	TRBV10-3	TRBD2	TRBJ2-7	CAISSGLADSWEQYF	TGTGCCATCAGTTCCGGACTAGCGGACTCTTGGGAGCAGTACTTC
-	TRBV6-1	-	TRBJ1-2	CASSEEGVQGYTF	TGTGCCAGCAGTGAAGAGGGGGTGCAGGGCTACACCTTC
once	TRBV2	-	TRBJ1-4	CASTIVGSSNEKLFF	TGTGCCAGCACGATAGTGGGGAGCAGTAATGAAAAACTGTTTTTT
-	TRBV4-1	-	TRBJ2-5	CASSQVGGAETQYF	TGCGCCAGCAGCCAGGTGGGGGGAGCGGAGACCCAGTACTTC
-	TRBV7-9	-	TRBJ2-1	CASSLDVRDEQFF	TGTGCCAGCAGCCTCGATGTCCGGGATGAGCAGTTCTTC
-	TRBV2	-	TRBJ1-1	CASTPVDSLNTEAFF	TGTGCCAGCACCCCGGTGGACAGCTTGAACACTGAAGCTTTCTTT
-	TRBV5-1	-	TRBJ1-2	CASSSRTGYGNYGYTF	TGCGCCAGCAGCTCAAGAACGGGGTACGGAAACTATGGCTACACCTTC
-	TRBV2	-	TRBJ2-1	CASSSSSAFGEQFF	TGTGCCAGCAGTTCTAGCTCGGCGTTCGGTGAGCAGTTCTTC